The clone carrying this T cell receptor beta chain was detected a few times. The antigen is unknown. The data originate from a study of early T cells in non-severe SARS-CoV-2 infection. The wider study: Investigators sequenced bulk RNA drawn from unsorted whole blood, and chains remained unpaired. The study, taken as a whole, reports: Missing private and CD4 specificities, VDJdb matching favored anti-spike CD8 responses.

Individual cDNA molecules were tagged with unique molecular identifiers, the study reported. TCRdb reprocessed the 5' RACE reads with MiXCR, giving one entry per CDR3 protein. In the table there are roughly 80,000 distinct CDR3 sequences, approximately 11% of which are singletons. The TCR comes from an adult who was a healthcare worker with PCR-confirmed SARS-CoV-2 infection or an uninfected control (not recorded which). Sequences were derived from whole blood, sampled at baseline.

In nucleotides, the CDR3 is TGCGCCAGCAGCTTGCCCGGACAGGGGCAGGAGACCCAGTACTTC. This codes for CASSLPGQGQETQYF. This chain links TRBV5-1 with TRBJ2-5, with 9 bases matching TRBD1. Germline loops: CDR1 SGHRS, CDR2 YFSETQ. The CDR3 is 15 residues long. The ends lost 1 base at V and 5 bases at J; junction bases unmatched: 6. The full variable domain, its missing parts supplied by reference TRBV5-1 and TRBJ2-5, is KAGVTQTPRYLIKTRGQQVTLSCSPISGHRSVSWYQQTPGQGLQFLFEYFSETQRNKGNFPGRFSGRQFSNSRSEMNVSTLELGDSALYLCASSLPGQGQETQYFGPGTRLLVL.